The rows below give T cell receptor beta chains drawn from one sample of a study of blood T cell repertoires in COVID-19. Data came from immunoSEQ multiplex PCR; TCRdb stores just in-frame clones and leaves some out. The top ten hold about 13% of the sample, which has about 58,000 clones, 85% to 90% seen once. Material for sequencing was peripheral blood. These TCRs come from a man between 60 and 70 years old with active COVID-19. The CDR3 runs from the conserved cysteine through the conserved F or W. A D gene is named only where the DNA matches it firmly. Some rows mark clone size as missing; the rest say once, few, many or name a class of expanded clone.

>TRBV6-5|TRBJ2-5|TRBD1|-
CASSITGAETQYF
TGTGCCAGCAGCATAACAGGGGCGGAGACCCAGTACTTC
>TRBV29-1|TRBJ2-1|TRBD2|-
CSAERGRNEQFF
TGCAGCGCCGAACGCGGGAGGAATGAGCAGTTCTTC
>TRBV30|TRBJ1-2|-|-
CAWSEGPRGGNYGYTF
TGTGCCTGGAGTGAAGGGCCCCGCGGGGGCAACTATGGCTACACCTTC
>TRBV7-3|TRBJ2-1|TRBD2|-
CASSLSGSIFNEQFF
TGTGCCAGCAGCTTGAGCGGGAGTATATTCAATGAGCAGTTCTTC
>TRBV2|TRBJ2-5|-|-
CASSKEGAGWETQYF
TGTGCCAGCAGTAAGGAGGGGGCCGGTTGGGAGACCCAGTACTTC
>TRBV19|TRBJ2-5|-|-
CASSIMTGPVETQYF
TGTGCCAGTAGTATAATGACAGGCCCTGTGGAGACCCAGTACTTC
>TRBV7-9|TRBJ2-5|TRBD1|-
CASSLGTGVETQYF
TGTGCCAGCAGCTTAGGGACAGGTGTAGAGACCCAGTACTTC
>TRBV5-6|TRBJ2-7|TRBD2|-
CASSSQGRELREQYF
TGTGCCAGCAGCTCCCAAGGGCGGGAGTTGCGAGAGCAGTACTTC
>TRBV7-9|TRBJ2-7|TRBD1|few
CASSSPTGAAYEQYF
TGTGCCAGCAGCTCACCGACAGGGGCGGCTTACGAGCAGTACTTC
>TRBV5-6|TRBJ1-6|TRBD1|few
CASSPRDRASSSPLHF
TGTGCCAGCAGCCCCAGGGACAGGGCGTCCAGTTCACCCCTCCACTTT
>TRBV6-5|TRBJ2-3|-|-
CASSSLGNRADTQYF
TGTGCCAGCAGTTCCCTCGGGAACAGGGCAGATACGCAGTATTTT
>TRBV9|TRBJ2-1|TRBD2|once
CASSVAGTSGTYNEQFF
TGTGCCAGCAGCGTGGCCGGGACTAGCGGAACCTACAATGAGCAGTTCTTC
>TRBV27|TRBJ2-6|-|-
CASSLKGFGANVLTF
TGTGCCAGCAGTTTGAAGGGGTTTGGGGCCAACGTCCTGACTTTC
>TRBV20-1|TRBJ2-3|TRBD2|-
CSARDGRAQYF
TGCAGTGCTAGAGACGGGAGGGCGCAGTATTTT
>TRBV11-3|TRBJ2-1|-|once
CASSSEGYEQFF
TGTGCCAGCAGCTCGGAGGGGTATGAGCAGTTCTTC
>TRBV9|TRBJ2-3|TRBD2|-
CASSGSGGEGDTQYF
TGTGCCAGCAGCGGAAGCGGGGGGGAAGGAGATACGCAGTATTTT
>TRBV18|TRBJ2-7|TRBD2|-
CASSTPGTSGGEQYF
TGTGCCAGCTCAACACCCGGAACATCGGGGGGAGAGCAGTACTTC
>TRBV28|TRBJ1-1|TRBD1|-
CASSSPGTGPNTEAFF
TGTGCCAGCAGCAGTCCCGGGACAGGGCCGAACACTGAAGCTTTCTTT
>TRBV10-3|TRBJ2-3|TRBD2|-
CAISTLSGSGSTDTQYF
TGTGCCATCAGTACCTTAAGCGGGAGCGGGAGCACAGATACGCAGTATTTT
>TRBV6-5|TRBJ1-4|-|-
CASSYSQGLRDEKLFF
TGTGCCAGCAGTTACTCGCAGGGACTAAGGGATGAAAAACTGTTTTTT
>TRBV15|TRBJ1-5|-|-
CATSRIRGGASQPQHF
TGTGCCACCAGCAGAATTCGGGGAGGGGCCTCCCAGCCCCAGCATTTT
>TRBV3-1/TRBV3-2|TRBJ2-1|-|-
CASSQLRGGPNEQFF
TGTGCCAGCAGCCAATTGAGGGGGGGCCCCAATGAGCAGTTCTTC
>TRBV19|TRBJ2-5|-|-
CASKPRVQETQYF
TGTGCCAGTAAGCCGAGGGTACAAGAGACCCAGTACTTC
>TRBV28|TRBJ2-1|-|-
CASSSSGQRNEQFF
TGTGCCAGCAGTTCCTCCGGACAGAGGAATGAGCAGTTCTTC
>TRBV2|TRBJ1-3|TRBD1|-
CASSVKRSWTGNLGNTIYF
TGTGCCAGCAGCGTAAAGCGGTCCTGGACAGGGAACCTTGGAAACACCATATATTTT
>TRBV28|TRBJ1-2|-|-
CASSLWTDNYGYTF
TGTGCCAGCAGTTTATGGACAGATAACTATGGCTACACCTTC
>TRBV3-1/TRBV3-2|TRBJ2-5|TRBD2|-
CASSQSHLASGGVGQETQYF
TGTGCCAGCAGCCAATCGCACCTGGCTAGCGGGGGGGTTGGCCAAGAGACCCAGTACTTC
>TRBV28|TRBJ1-5|TRBD1|-
CASSFGQGRSNQPQHF
TGTGCCAGCAGTTTTGGACAGGGAAGGAGCAATCAGCCCCAGCATTTT
>TRBV6-5|TRBJ2-2|TRBD2|-
CASSYGAGETGELFF
TGTGCCAGCAGTTACGGGGCGGGAGAGACCGGGGAGCTGTTTTTT
>TRBV7-2|TRBJ2-3|TRBD2|once
CASSYLPSGFSDTQYF
TGTGCCAGCAGCTACCTTCCTAGCGGGTTCTCAGATACGCAGTATTTT
>TRBV23-1|TRBJ1-5|-|-
CASTPRQACRNQPQHF
TGCGCCAGCACGCCCCGACAGGCGTGTCGCAATCAGCCCCAGCATTTT
>TRBV18|TRBJ1-4|-|-
CASSPTGNEKLFF
TGTGCCAGCTCACCAACAGGAAATGAAAAACTGTTTTTT
>TRBV3-1/TRBV3-2|TRBJ2-3|TRBD1|-
CASSQAGTGSDTQYF
TGTGCCAGCAGCCAAGCCGGGACAGGGTCAGATACGCAGTATTTT
>TRBV3-1/TRBV3-2|TRBJ1-1|TRBD1|-
CASTVQGPNTEAFF
TGTGCCAGCACCGTACAGGGGCCCAACACTGAAGCTTTCTTT
>TRBV15|TRBJ2-1|-|-
CATSRDIGGTLEQFF
TGTGCCACCAGCAGAGATATCGGCGGTACTCTTGAGCAGTTCTTC
>TRBV5-6|TRBJ2-1|TRBD1|-
CASSFGDSPYNEQFF
TGTGCCAGCAGCTTTGGGGACAGTCCCTACAATGAGCAGTTCTTC
>TRBV10-1|TRBJ2-1|-|-
CASSEMVWATSPGDRSEYNEQFF
TGCGCCAGCAGTGAGATGGTGTGGGCCACGTCTCCGGGCGACAGGTCCGAATACAATGAGCAGTTCTTC
>TRBV11-2|TRBJ2-7|-|few
CASSAGQTYEQYF
TGTGCCAGCAGCGCAGGACAGACCTACGAGCAGTACTTC
>TRBV7-6|TRBJ1-2|-|few
CASSSQAFSGYTF
TGTGCCAGCAGCTCCCAAGCTTTTTCTGGCTACACCTTC
>TRBV13|TRBJ1-3|-|-
CASSFHQGQGNTIYF
TGTGCCAGCAGCTTCCACCAGGGGCAGGGAAACACCATATATTTT